The subject of this entry is one TCR beta chain. The data originate from a study of radiation and T cells in renal cell carcinoma. Overall study: Nephrectomy followed 15 Gy stereotactic body radiation by 4 weeks.

CDR3 size: 14 residues. V lost 5 bases and J 5 bases, leaving 16 bases between the germline ends. CDR1 SEHNR and CDR2 FQNEAQ come from the germline V gene (reference sequence). Sequencing was performed with immunoSEQ multiplex PCR; in TCRdb, only in-frame clones are kept and a portion is missing. The table includes more than 100,000 clones, around nine tenths detected once. Indicated time point: blood 2 weeks post-SBRT. Stated treatment: 15 Gy SBRT to primary tumor, nephrectomy 4 weeks later. Sequencing used blood, obtained from a patient whose treatment included radiotherapy and nephrectomy. The gene calls are TRBV7-9 and TRBJ2-7; tentatively, D is TRBD1 or TRBD2 (5 bases each). The clonotype comes from an older woman with renal cell carcinoma. The CDR3 nucleotides read TGTGCCAGCAGCCCGAACAGGCACGGGAACGAGCAGTACTTC. It yields the protein CASSPNRHGNEQYF. The full variable domain, in which reference TRBV7-9 and TRBJ2-7 provide the parts outside the CDR3, is DTGVSQNPRHKITKRGQNVTFRCDPISEHNRLYWYRQTLGQGPEFLTYFQNEAQLEKSRLLSDRFSAERPKGSFSTLEIQRTEQGDSAMYLCASSPNRHGNEQYFGPGTRLTVT.